The 22 T cell receptor beta chains in this list originate from one sample, sequenced in a study of T cells in Graves' hyperthyroidism and ophthalmopathy. TCR beta CDR3 region amplification was performed from RNA transcripts. The HTBI primer set was used in a first-round RT-PCR of the TCR CDR3. TCRdb used MiXCR to reprocess the multiplex PCR reads, holding one entry per CDR3 protein. The sample consists of 300,000 to 350,000 distinct CDR3 sequences, roughly 18% of them appearing once. Material: blood. The receptor set was obtained from a woman aged 40 to 50 with Graves' ophthalmopathy.

The V gene is TRBV24-1, the J gene TRBJ2-7, with D tentatively TRBD1 (6 bases). Trimming shortened V by 1 base and J by 2 bases, and 23 bases separated the two germline ends. The CDR3 covers 19 residues. CDR1 is KGHDR and CDR2 is SFDVKD in the germline V gene. For the CDR3, the DNA is TGTGCCACCAGTGATTTCATATGGGACGACAGGCCCCCCCCCTACGAGCAGTACTTC. Its protein is CATSDFIWDDRPPPYEQYF.

In this sample, this clonotype turned up many times. The chain uses TRBV11-2 and TRBJ2-1; no firm D call. CDR3 length: 15 residues. Germline CDR1 SGHAT, CDR2 FQNNGV. The germline V and J ends were trimmed by 1 base and 5 bases, with 12 bases remaining between them. CDR3 sequence: CASSLVHRADNEQFF. CDR3 nucleotides: TGTGCCAGCAGCTTAGTACACCGGGCCGACAATGAGCAGTTCTTC.

J is TRBJ1-2 and V is TRBV12-3 or TRBV12-4; no clear D gene. Deletions cut 5 bases from V and 3 bases from J, with 10 bases between. The CDR3 is 13 residues long. The CDR3 DNA reads as TGTGCCAGCAGTACCGGGAAGGACTATGGCTACACCTTC. This sequence encodes CASSTGKDYGYTF.

This clonotype was seen ten or more times. The rearrangement links TRBV6-2 or TRBV6-3 to TRBJ1-1; 7 bases fit TRBD1. Losses at the gene ends were 2 bases for V and 7 bases for J; bases not matched to a gene: 16. CDR3 length: 17 residues. Germline assignment: CDR1 MNHEY and CDR2 SVGEGT. CDR3 region: CASSYVMTGLNGFEAFF. The CDR3 region has the DNA TGTGCCAGCAGTTACGTCATGACAGGGCTGAATGGGTTTGAAGCTTTCTTT.

This clonotype was counted many times. The chain's CDR3 is CASSLAGTSLGGGYTF. In DNA, the CDR3 is TGTGCCAGCAGCTTAGCGGGTACCTCCTTGGGTGGTGGCTACACCTTC. The chain combines TRBV11-1 with TRBJ1-2, with D uncertain. V shed 0 bases and J shed 7 bases, with 18 bases lying between them. The V gene's germline CDR1 is SGHAT and CDR2 FQDESV (reference sequence). The CDR3 contains 16 residues.

This clonotype was counted ten times or more. J is TRBJ2-7 and V is TRBV19, with 9 bases matching TRBD1. The CDR3 consists of 16 residues. Per germline, CDR1 LNHDA and CDR2 SQIVND (reference sequence). V was clipped by 6 bases and J by 4 bases; unmatched bases: 13. The CDR3 protein is CASRTSTGTGSYEQYF. In DNA form, the CDR3 reads TGTGCCAGTAGGACGTCTACCGGGACAGGGTCGTACGAGCAGTACTTC.

The genes are TRBV9 and TRBJ1-5, with D possibly being TRBD1 (5 bases). Germline V CDR1 and CDR2: SGDLS, YYNGEE. The CDR3 is made up of 13 amino acids. V was trimmed by 2 bases and J by 5 bases, leaving 8 bases between them. CDR3: CASSVQGDQPQHF. CDR3 bases: TGTGCCAGCAGCGTTCAAGGGGATCAGCCCCAGCATTTT.

This clonotype was seen at least ten times. V and J are TRBV28 and TRBJ2-2; D is perhaps TRBD2 (6 bases). There are 15 residues in the CDR3. The V gene's germline CDR1 is MDHEN and CDR2 SYDVKM. Trimming took 10 bases from V and 1 from J, leaving 16 bases between them. The CDR3 protein is CATYRGGVNTGELFF. CDR3 bases: TGTGCCACCTATCGCGGAGGGGTGAACACCGGGGAGCTGTTTTTT.

Turning to this clonotype: At one boundary the junction diverges from the germline segment, which might be a read error. V and J are TRBV29-1 and TRBJ1-2; D is unresolved. The germline V gene encodes CDR1 SQVTM and CDR2 ANQGSEA. The CDR3 extends over 14 amino acids. CDR3 coding DNA: TGCAGCGTTGAAGATCGGAGGAATCTATATGGTTACACCTTC. It is translated as CSVEDRRNLYGYTF.

The genes are TRBV4-3 and TRBJ2-2, with 8 bases identical to TRBD2. With V trimmed by 3 bases and J by 7 bases, 16 bases remained unmatched. There are 18 residues in the CDR3. CDR1 and CDR2 from the germline V gene are LGHNA and YSLEER. The CDR3 here is CASSQPISGSDWGGELFF. The CDR3 DNA is TGCGCCAGCAGCCAGCCCATCAGCGGGAGCGATTGGGGCGGGGAGCTGTTTTTT.

This clonotype was counted many times. The rearrangement joins TRBV5-6 to TRBJ1-2; no firm D call. V dropped 0 bases and J dropped 8 bases, with 20 bases sitting between them. This CDR3 spans 16 amino acids. CDR1 is SGHDT and CDR2 is YYEEEE in the germline V gene. CDR3: CASSLEAATGFYGYTF. The CDR3 DNA sequence: TGTGCCAGCAGCTTGGAGGCAGCCACGGGATTCTACGGCTACACCTTC.

This clonotype showed up many times. The V gene is TRBV12-3 or TRBV12-4, the J gene TRBJ2-7; 8 positions match TRBD1. CDR3 size: 15 residues. The V segment lost 6 bases and the J segment 2 bases; nucleotides outside the gene matches: 9. CDR3 residues: CASSPTGVKAYEQYF. The CDR3 region has the DNA TGTGCCAGCAGCCCGACAGGGGTTAAGGCCTACGAGCAGTACTTC.

This clonotype was detected ten times or more. The chain is built from TRBV6-2 or TRBV6-3 and TRBJ2-2; D is possibly TRBD1 (6 bases). This CDR3 spans 16 amino acids. Germline V gives CDR1 MNHEY, CDR2 SVGEGT. Between the trimmed V and J ends, which lost 5 bases and 4 bases, there was a span of 17 bases. CDR3 sequence: CASSILGHSPTGELFF. CDR3 nucleotide sequence: TGTGCCAGCAGTATACTGGGACACTCTCCCACCGGGGAGCTGTTTTTT.

The chain is built from TRBV4-3 and TRBJ1-3, with a weak D call TRBD1 (6 bases). Germline values: CDR1 LGHNA, CDR2 YSLEER. V lost 2 bases and J 0 bases, leaving 8 bases between the germline ends. The CDR3 sequence is 15 residues long. This CDR3 is CASSQNRDSGNTIYF. The CDR3 nucleotides are TGCGCCAGCAGCCAAAACAGGGACTCTGGAAACACCATATATTTT.

This chain uses TRBV12-3 or TRBV12-4 with TRBJ2-7; TRBD2 aligns across 11 bases. The length of the CDR3 is 15 residues. V trimming: 6 bases; J trimming: 3 bases; junction bases outside the gene matches: 7. The CDR3 loop is CASRQTSGSVYEQYF. In DNA, the CDR3 is TGTGCCAGCAGACAAACTAGCGGGAGTGTCTACGAGCAGTACTTC.

The table lists this clonotype with many counts. The CDR3 loop reads CASRVTGSAEAFF. CDR3 in DNA: TGTGCCAGCAGGGTAACAGGGTCGGCTGAAGCTTTCTTT. V gene TRBV6-1 combines with J gene TRBJ1-1, with a tentative D call TRBD1 (6 bases). V was trimmed by 6 bases and J by 6 bases, leaving 14 bases between them. CDR1 and CDR2 from the germline V gene are MNHNS and SASEGT. This CDR3 contains 13 residues.

This clonotype occurred many times. The chain uses TRBV20-1 and TRBJ2-7, with D perhaps TRBD1 (6 bases). The V and J ends lost 3 bases and 4 bases respectively, with 13 bases between them. CDR1 DFQATT and CDR2 SNEGSKA come from the germline V gene (reference sequence). The CDR3 is 13 residues long. The CDR3 spells CSARLHREYEQYF. DNA of the CDR3: TGCAGTGCTAGGTTACACAGGGAGTACGAGCAGTACTTC.

The sample holds many counts of this clonotype. The chain recombines TRBV7-9 with TRBJ2-7, with no clear D. This CDR3 is built from 11 residues. Trimming pared 0 bases from V and 6 bases from J, leaving 3 bases between. CDR1 SEHNR and CDR2 FQNEAQ come from the germline V gene (reference sequence). The CDR3 here is CASSLAAEQYF. DNA of the CDR3: TGTGCCAGCAGCTTAGCGGCCGAGCAGTACTTC.

This clonotype was seen ten or more times. This chain uses TRBV6-1 with TRBJ2-7; 7 nucleotides agree with TRBD1. Germline lookup yields CDR1 MNHNS and CDR2 SASEGT. The CDR3 is 14 amino acids. V lost 1 base to trimming and J lost 0 bases; unmatched junction nucleotides: 0. The chain's CDR3 is CASSEGDSSYEQYF. CDR3 bases: TGTGCCAGCAGTGAAGGGGACAGCTCCTACGAGCAGTACTTC.

This clonotype was observed a few times. V usage is TRBV28 and J usage is TRBJ2-7; tentatively, D is TRBD1 (5 bases). Trimming left V 8 bases short and J 5 bases short, with 19 bases between. There are 14 residues in the CDR3. CDR1 MDHEN and CDR2 SYDVKM come from the germline V gene. The CDR3 sequence is CASLGKGIFDEQYF. The CDR3 nucleotides read TGTGCCAGCTTGGGCAAGGGGATCTTTGACGAGCAGTACTTC.

This clonotype was seen repeatedly, ten times or more. The chain links TRBV25-1 to TRBJ2-7; D is perhaps TRBD2 (6 bases). Germline CDR1 and CDR2: MGHDK and SYGVNS. Trimming pared 6 bases from V and 1 base from J, leaving 10 bases between. CDR3 length equals 13 residues. CDR3 sequence (DNA): TGTGCCAGCAGAGGGACTTATTCCTACGAGCAGTACTTC. The encoded protein is CASRGTYSYEQYF.

This clonotype was recorded many times. This chain uses TRBV30 with TRBJ1-2, with TRBD1 matching 11 bases. J was trimmed by 6 bases and V by 5 bases; bases with no gene match: 5. This CDR3 is built from 13 residues. CDR1 GTSNPN and CDR2 SVGIG come from the germline V gene (reference sequence). This chain's CDR3 is CAWGTGGRDGYTF. The CDR3 DNA follows: TGTGCCTGGGGGACAGGGGGAAGGGATGGCTACACCTTC.